In this sample, the clone carrying this T cell receptor beta chain turned up a few times. Donors ranged from roughly 6 to 100 years old and were healthy Caucasians in Russia. This entry belongs to a study of blood T cells in healthy people across ages. The ends lost 5 bases at V and 0 bases at J; junction bases unmatched: 3. The CDR3 runs 14 residues. Germline lookup yields CDR1 SQVTM and CDR2 ANQGSEA. Next came a second PCR, run for about 6 to 12 cycles, which used a sample-barcoded 5' primer along with a J-beta primer mix. TCRdb used MiXCR to reprocess the 5' RACE reads, holding one entry per CDR3 protein. The sample comprises some 760,000 distinct CDR3 sequences, roughly 25% of which are singletons, and just under 9.5% rests with the top ten. The data were also submitted as part of a second study, on T cells of mothers and their children. That investigation notes: Material was donated by three healthy Caucasian mothers and their six children. Sequencing got over 9 million TCR beta CDR3 reads from each mother and roughly 3 million from each child.

The receptor's source is a boy younger than 18 in good health. Sequencing was carried out using blood. J is TRBJ2-1 and V is TRBV29-1, with TRBD1 matching over 8 bases. CDR3 region: CSVSGGRSYNEQFF. DNA of the CDR3: TGCAGCGTTTCAGGGGGCCGCTCCTACAATGAGCAGTTCTTC.